Listed here are 21 T cell receptor beta chains from one sample, sequenced in a study of persistence of HIV-infected CD4 T cells. These receptors' antigens are unknown. Cells were stimulated with CMV-infected fibroblast lysates at 10 ug/mL. Memory cells lacking CD40L and CD69 with high CD45RO were sorted. This was the immunoSEQ version 4 assay in survey mode. The table came from immunoSEQ multiplex PCR; TCRdb's copy has only in-frame clones and leaves some out. The table has roughly 34,000 clones, around 80% seen once; the top ten hold about 6.8%. The specimen was CD4+ T cells sorted from PBMCs after roughly 17-hour stimulation, collected from a patient who received antiretroviral therapy. The source is an adult woman with HIV who was CMV-seropositive.

This CDR3 is CASSLELTWTSTQYF. In nucleotides, the CDR3 is TGTGCCAGCAGCTTAGAATTGACGTGGACTAGCACGCAGTATTTT. V gene TRBV7-2 combines with J gene TRBJ2-3; 8 nucleotides align to TRBD2. Germline V gene data show CDR1 as SGHTA and CDR2 as FQGNSA. V dropped 1 base and J dropped 9; count of bases not matched to a gene: 9. CDR3 size: 15 residues. The full variable domain, with the rest looked up from reference TRBV7-2 and TRBJ2-3, is GAGVSQSPSNKVTEKGKDVELRCDPISGHTALYWYRQSLGQGLEFLIYFQGNSAPDKSGLPSDRFSAERTGGSVSTLTIQRTQQEDSAVYLCASSLELTWTSTQYFGPGTRLTVL.

The chain links TRBV7-3 to TRBJ2-3; 9 nucleotides agree with TRBD1. Germline lookup yields CDR1 SGHTA and CDR2 FQGTGA. The CDR3 spans 15 residues. Unmatched junction bases numbered 5, after V lost 3 bases and J lost 4 bases. The CDR3 here is CASSFLGQGPDTQYF. The CDR3 bases are TGTGCCAGCAGCTTCCTGGGACAGGGCCCAGATACGCAGTATTTT.

The CDR3 sequence: CSGQLSSGNTIYF. Here the CDR3 DNA reads TGCAGCGGACAGTTGAGCTCTGGAAACACCATATATTTT. V gene TRBV29-1 combines with J gene TRBJ1-3, with a weak D call TRBD1 (5 bases). Trimming left V 7 bases short and J 0 bases short, with 10 bases between. The CDR3 loop spans 13 amino acids. Germline CDR1 SQVTM, CDR2 ANQGSEA. The variable domain in full, completed from reference TRBV29-1 and TRBJ1-3, reads SAVISQKPSRDICQRGTSLTIQCQVDSQVTMMFWYRQQPGQSLTLIATANQGSEATYESGFVIDKFPISRPNLTFSTLTVSNMSPEDSSIYLCSGQLSSGNTIYFGEGSWLTVV.

The V gene is TRBV28, the J gene TRBJ2-7; 9 bases fit TRBD1. This CDR3 region has 15 residues. Germline V gene lookup returns CDR1 MDHEN and CDR2 SYDVKM. V lost 7 bases and J lost 2; bases outside the gene matches: 9. DNA for the CDR3: TGTGCCAGCACCCCGGGGGACAGGGACCCCTACGAGCAGTACTTC. As protein: CASTPGDRDPYEQYF.

The chain uses TRBV9 and TRBJ1-2, with D uncertain. The V and J ends lost 0 bases and 3 bases respectively, with 12 bases between them. The CDR3 sequence is 15 residues long. In germline, CDR1 is SGDLS, CDR2 YYNGEE. The CDR3 reads CASSVGTTEDYGYTF. The CDR3 DNA sequence: TGTGCCAGCAGCGTAGGAACTACCGAGGACTATGGCTACACCTTC.

This clone was observed a single time. V and J are TRBV2 and TRBJ1-4, with 7 bases identical to TRBD1. Germline V gives CDR1 SNHLY, CDR2 FYNNEI. CDR3 length equals 14 residues. The J segment lost 10 bases and the V segment lost 6 bases, leaving 11 bases of the junction unmatched. The CDR3 sequence is CASSYRGGSGKLFF. CDR3 sequence (DNA): TGTGCCAGCAGCTACAGAGGGGGCTCGGGAAAACTGTTTTTT. The full variable domain, completed using reference TRBV2 and TRBJ1-4, is EPEVTQTPSHQVTQMGQEVILRCVPISNHLYFYWYRQILGQKVEFLVSFYNNEISEKSEIFDDQFSVERPDGSNFTLKIRSTKLEDSAMYFCASSYRGGSGKLFFGSGTQLSVL.

The chain's CDR3 is CASRRDTASTSYTF. In nucleotides, the CDR3 is TGTGCCAGTAGAAGGGACACGGCGTCGACTAGCTACACCTTC. This chain connects TRBV19 to TRBJ1-2, with D perhaps matching TRBD1 (6 bases). The CDR3 has 14 residues. Trimming took off 6 bases at V and 9 bases at J, with 20 bases between the two ends. Germline assignment: CDR1 LNHDA and CDR2 SQIVND (reference sequence).

A single count supports this clone. The V call is TRBV19, the J call TRBJ1-1, with 7 bases aligning to TRBD1. This CDR3 spans 15 amino acids. The V segment lost 4 bases and the J segment 0 bases; nucleotides outside the gene matches: 5. Germline V gene lookup returns CDR1 LNHDA and CDR2 SQIVND (reference sequence). CDR3 nucleotide sequence: TGTGCCAGTAGTACGCAGACAGGGCTGAACACTGAAGCTTTCTTT. Translating gives CASSTQTGLNTEAFF. The variable domain in full, completed from reference TRBV19 and TRBJ1-1, reads DGGITQSPKYLFRKEGQNVTLSCEQNLNHDAMYWYRQDPGQGLRLIYYSQIVNDFQKGDIAEGYSVSREKKESFPLTVTSAQKNPTAFYLCASSTQTGLNTEAFFGQGTRLTVV.

This chain joins TRBV2 and TRBJ2-1, with TRBD2 as a possible D gene (5 bases). This CDR3 has 12 amino acids. The germline CDR1 and CDR2 sequences are SNHLY and FYNNEI. V shed 4 bases and J shed 9 bases, with 10 bases lying between them. CDR3 residues: CASSGGVGEQFF. The CDR3 DNA sequence: TGTGCCAGCAGTGGGGGAGTTGGTGAGCAGTTCTTC.

This chain uses TRBV5-3 with TRBJ2-1; 7 nucleotides match TRBD1. TRBV5-3 is an ORF, and what it does is uncertain. This CDR3 spans 18 amino acids. The V gene end was trimmed by 2 bases and the J gene end by 0 bases; junction bases not matched to a gene: 11. CDR3 bases: TGTGCCAGAAGCTTCACGACAGGGCGTCGGAGCTCCTACAATGAGCAGTTCTTC. It codes for CARSFTTGRRSSYNEQFF.

The chain uses TRBV10-3 and TRBJ1-2; 8 positions match TRBD1. Germline trimming cut 8 bases from V and 11 bases from J; bases unmatched to any gene: 4. The V gene's germline CDR1 is ENHRY and CDR2 SYGVKD. The CDR3 is 10 amino acids. CDR3 nucleotide sequence: TGTGCCATCTGGACAGGGAGATACACCTTC. Protein: CAIWTGRYTF.

J is TRBJ2-7 and V is TRBV13; 11 bases agree with TRBD1. CDR3 length: 17 amino acids. Germline V gene lookup returns CDR1 PRHDT and CDR2 FYEKMQ (reference sequence). J gave up 0 bases and V 5 bases, and 9 bases lay outside the gene matches. CDR3 residues: CASSAFFGTGGSYEQYF. The DNA for the CDR3 is TGTGCCAGCAGCGCTTTTTTCGGGACAGGGGGCTCCTACGAGCAGTACTTC. The full variable domain, in which reference TRBV13 and TRBJ2-7 provide the parts outside the CDR3, is AAGVIQSPRHLIKEKRETATLKCYPIPRHDTVYWYQQGPGQDPQFLISFYEKMQSDKGSIPDRFSAQQFSDYHSELNMSSLELGDSALYFCASSAFFGTGGSYEQYFGPGTRLTVT.

In its sample, this clone was seen a few times. The V call is TRBV4-1, the J call TRBJ2-5; 11 bases line up with TRBD2. V was pared by 3 bases and J by 5 bases, with 8 bases of the junction left unmatched. There are 16 residues in the CDR3. The germline CDR1 and CDR2 sequences are MGHRA and YSYEKL. The CDR3 DNA follows: TGCGCCAGCAGCCAGACTAGCGGGACCTACGGGGAGACCCAGTACTTC. Protein sequence: CASSQTSGTYGETQYF.

The J gene is TRBJ1-4, the V gene TRBV7-2; D uncertain. Germline assignment: CDR1 SGHTA and CDR2 FQGNSA. V was clipped by 0 bases and J by 6 bases, with 11 bases between them. This CDR3 contains 15 residues. This CDR3 is CASSLAAGFYEKLFF. CDR3 coding DNA: TGTGCCAGCAGCTTAGCAGCGGGTTTTTATGAAAAACTGTTTTTT.

This chain uses TRBV6-4 with TRBJ2-7; D is possibly TRBD2 (5 bases). This CDR3 is 16 amino acids long. V was shortened by 5 bases and J by 4 bases, with 21 bases between the two germline ends. Germline values: CDR1 MRHNA, CDR2 SNTAGT. CDR3 region: CASSPGSSSVTYEQYF. In DNA, the CDR3 is TGTGCCAGCAGTCCTGGTTCTAGTAGCGTAACTTACGAGCAGTACTTC.

By frequency in the sample, this clone is medium-sized. This CDR3 is CASSSPVRVTEAFF. The DNA for the CDR3 is TGTGCCAGCAGCTCCCCCGTCAGGGTCACTGAAGCTTTCTTT. The J gene is TRBJ1-1, the V gene TRBV5-4, with D possibly matching TRBD1 (5 bases). This CDR3 spans 14 amino acids. The germline CDR1 and CDR2 sequences are SGHNT and YYREEE (reference sequence). V lost 3 bases to trimming and J lost 4 bases, with 13 bases between them.

V usage is TRBV7-8 and J usage is TRBJ1-5; D call uncertain. The CDR3 has 13 residues. Germline V lookup: CDR1 SGHVS, CDR2 FQNEAQ. V lost 0 bases, J lost 6 bases, and 6 bases lay in between. The CDR3 nucleotides are TGTGCCAGCAGCTTAGCGCTTGGTCAGCCCCAGCATTTT. Its translation is CASSLALGQPQHF.

This clone was observed a single time. The chain couples TRBV3-1 (or the pseudogene TRBV3-2) to TRBJ2-2; no firm D call. This CDR3 is 15 amino acids long. The V end lost 3 bases, the J end lost 3 bases, and 11 bases lay between the germline ends. Looked up from germline, CDR1 is LGHDT and CDR2 is YNNKEL (reference sequence). CDR3 region: CASSQGPLDTGELFF. The CDR3 DNA reads as TGTGCCAGCAGCCAGGGCCCTCTGGACACCGGGGAGCTGTTTTTT.

The chain has TRBV5-1 and TRBJ2-3; possibly TRBD1 for D (5 bases). Germline V gives CDR1 SGHRS, CDR2 YFSETQ. CDR3 length: 16 amino acids. Trimming cost V 2 bases and J 2 bases, with 15 bases left between them. Here the CDR3 reads CASSFDREHPTDTQYF. DNA of the CDR3: TGCGCCAGCAGCTTTGACAGAGAGCATCCCACAGATACGCAGTATTTT.

V and J are TRBV5-6 and TRBJ2-2; the match to TRBD1 covers 7 bases. This CDR3 is built from 17 residues. Trimming cost V 5 bases and J 0 bases; bases outside gene matches: 10. Germline V gene lookup returns CDR1 SGHDT and CDR2 YYEEEE. The CDR3 is CASRKFRDSSNTGELFF. The CDR3 DNA is TGTGCCAGCAGGAAATTCCGGGACAGTTCGAACACCGGGGAGCTGTTTTTT.

The chain links TRBV6-2 or TRBV6-3 to TRBJ1-5; no firm D call. The CDR3 has 14 residues. V was shortened by 6 bases and J by 3 bases, with 12 bases between the two germline ends. CDR1 is MNHEY, CDR2 SVGEGT, per germline. The CDR3 DNA is TGTGCCAGCAGCGAGAACAGCCCCAATCAGCCCCAGCATTTT. Protein sequence: CASSENSPNQPQHF.